Described below is a single T cell receptor (beta chain) sequence and its context. As yet, its antigen is unknown. This record belongs to a study of regulatory T cells in long-lasting Graves disease. Findings and caveats of the study: What was studied was peripheral blood only, and not thyroid tissue. Persistent disease showed a preference for TRBV28, TRBJ1-2 and TRBJ2-5. Persistent Graves' patients showed a TCR diversity that was lower than that of newly diagnosed ones.

Assembly of TCR beta libraries relied on iRepertoire HTBI primers together with Arm-PCR of CDR3 regions. From the multiplex PCR reads, TCRdb called clonotypes with MiXCR, one entry per CDR3 protein. In the table there are 350,000 to 450,000 distinct CDR3 sequences, roughly 23% of which are singletons. The germline V gene has CDR1 MNHEY and CDR2 SMNVEV (reference sequence). V was clipped by 7 bases and J by 2 bases, with 14 bases between them. CDR3 length equals 14 residues. The time point denotes: persistent/refractory GD, antithyroid drugs over 5 years with positive TRAb. RNA from PBMCs was the source of the TCR library.

The V and J genes are TRBV27 and TRBJ1-1; possibly TRBD1 for D (6 bases). Source: peripheral blood mononuclear cells (PBMCs), taken when the disease was refractory, from a patient treated with antithyroid drugs. The clonotype was recovered from a female donor with Graves disease. CDR3 region: CASTQAGANTEAFF. The CDR3 bases are TGTGCCAGCACCCAGGCAGGGGCCAACACTGAAGCTTTCTTT.